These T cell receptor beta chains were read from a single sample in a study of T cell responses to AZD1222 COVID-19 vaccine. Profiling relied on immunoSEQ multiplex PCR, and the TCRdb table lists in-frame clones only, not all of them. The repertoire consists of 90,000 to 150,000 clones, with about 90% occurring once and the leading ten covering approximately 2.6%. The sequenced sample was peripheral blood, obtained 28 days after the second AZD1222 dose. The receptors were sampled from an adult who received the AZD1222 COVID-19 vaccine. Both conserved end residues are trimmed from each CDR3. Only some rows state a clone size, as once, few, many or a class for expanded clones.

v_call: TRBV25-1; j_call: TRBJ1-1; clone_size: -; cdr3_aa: ASSDPGRKNTEAF
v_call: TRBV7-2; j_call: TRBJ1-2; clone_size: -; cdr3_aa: ASSSGTASNYGYT
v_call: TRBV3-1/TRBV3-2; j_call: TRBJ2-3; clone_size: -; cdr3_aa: ASSQDPPAGQGITDTQY
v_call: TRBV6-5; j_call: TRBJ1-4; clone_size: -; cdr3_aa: ASSYGGLNEKLF
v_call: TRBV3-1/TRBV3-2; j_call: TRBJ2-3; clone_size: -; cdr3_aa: ASSPRTGLDTQY
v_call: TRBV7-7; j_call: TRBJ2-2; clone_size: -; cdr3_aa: ASSFGGIGTGELF
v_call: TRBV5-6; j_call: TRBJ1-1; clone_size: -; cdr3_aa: ASSLSPNTEAF
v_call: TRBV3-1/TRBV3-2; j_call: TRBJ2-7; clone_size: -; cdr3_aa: ASSRIGGRSSYEQY
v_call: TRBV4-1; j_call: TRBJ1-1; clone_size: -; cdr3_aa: ASSAQQGNTEAF
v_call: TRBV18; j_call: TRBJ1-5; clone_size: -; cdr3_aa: ASSPLPGVSNQPQH
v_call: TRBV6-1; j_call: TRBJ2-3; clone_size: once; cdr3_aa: ASSEAFAGGSTDTQY
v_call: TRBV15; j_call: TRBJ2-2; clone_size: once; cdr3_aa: ATSRDRTSGDPGELF
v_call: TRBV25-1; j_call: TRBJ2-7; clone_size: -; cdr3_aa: ASSEPGTLSYEQY
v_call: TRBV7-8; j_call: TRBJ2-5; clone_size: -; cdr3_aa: ASSLDGVGRISETQY
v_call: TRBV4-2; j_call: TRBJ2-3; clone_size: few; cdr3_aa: ASSQGGPDTQY
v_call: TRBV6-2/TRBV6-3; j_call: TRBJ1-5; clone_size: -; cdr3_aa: ASSYGTGRQPQH
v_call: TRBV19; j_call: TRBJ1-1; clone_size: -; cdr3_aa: ASSQGQGGTDEAF
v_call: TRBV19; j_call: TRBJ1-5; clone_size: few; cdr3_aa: ASSMGGLSNQPQH
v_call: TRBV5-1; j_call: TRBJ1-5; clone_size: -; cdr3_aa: ASTRKQGIIWPQH
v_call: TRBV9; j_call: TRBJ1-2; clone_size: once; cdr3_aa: ASSVQGALPYGYT
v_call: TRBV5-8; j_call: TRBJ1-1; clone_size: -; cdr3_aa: ASSLVSGGGRSEAF
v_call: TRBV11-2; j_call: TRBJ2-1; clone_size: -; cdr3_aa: ASSSPGTGLNSYNEQF
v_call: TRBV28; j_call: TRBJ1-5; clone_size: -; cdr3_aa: ASSLGREQPQH
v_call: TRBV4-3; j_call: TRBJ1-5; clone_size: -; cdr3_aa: ASSQDLGGAYDGNQPQH
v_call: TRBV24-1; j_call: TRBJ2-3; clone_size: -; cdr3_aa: ATSDLHRGDTDTQY
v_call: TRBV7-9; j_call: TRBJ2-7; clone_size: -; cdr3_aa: ASSLAGRSYEQY
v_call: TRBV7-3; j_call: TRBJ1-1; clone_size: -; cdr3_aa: ASSQDGNTEAF
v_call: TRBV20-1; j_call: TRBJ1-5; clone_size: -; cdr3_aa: SASRAGFGQPQH
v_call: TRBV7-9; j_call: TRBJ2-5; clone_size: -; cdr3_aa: ASSMDRVETQY
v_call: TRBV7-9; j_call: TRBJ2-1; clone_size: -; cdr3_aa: ASRTRAEQF
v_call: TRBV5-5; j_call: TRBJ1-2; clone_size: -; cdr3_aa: ASSLEGEFYGYT
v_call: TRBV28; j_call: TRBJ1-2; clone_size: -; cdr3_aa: ASGVGRFRGYT
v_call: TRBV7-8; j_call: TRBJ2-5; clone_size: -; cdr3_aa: ASSLGLIQETQY
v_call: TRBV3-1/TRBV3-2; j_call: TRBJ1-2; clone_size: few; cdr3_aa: ASSQDRGRGFHYT
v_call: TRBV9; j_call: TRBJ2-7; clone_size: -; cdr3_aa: ASSVDSGRLYEQY
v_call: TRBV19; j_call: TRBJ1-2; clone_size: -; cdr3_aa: ASSIEVQGFDYGYT
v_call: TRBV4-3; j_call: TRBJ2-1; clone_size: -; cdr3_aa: ASSWLQGQRNNEQF